These 27 T cell receptor beta chains came from one sample sequenced in a study of T-cell reconstitution after alpha-beta-depleted transplantation in children. Unique molecular identifiers tagged the TCRbeta library. TCRdb ran MiXCR on the PCR reads and lists one entry per CDR3 protein. The table shows about 200,000 distinct CDR3 sequences, with over 15% occurring only once. Sample: PBMCs, mostly from graft donor cells, taken 360 days after TCRalphabeta/CD19-depleted stem cell transplant. The receptors stem from a male patient between 2 and 10 years old who had a stem cell transplant for acute lymphoblastic leukemia, so the T cells may come from the graft donor.

J is TRBJ1-6 and V is TRBV5-1, with 7 bases that match TRBD1. J was trimmed by 8 bases and V by 4 bases; bases with no gene match: 15. CDR3 length equals 17 residues. The germline V gene has CDR1 SGHRS and CDR2 YFSETQ. The CDR3 bases are TGCGCCAGCAGCCTTGGATGGCCGACAGGGTGGGATTCACCCCTCCACTTT. This gives the protein CASSLGWPTGWDSPLHF.

There are a few counts of this clonotype. V and J are TRBV4-2 and TRBJ2-7; no reliable D call. The germline CDR1 and CDR2 sequences are LGHNA and YNFKEQ. The CDR3 runs to 13 residues. The germline V and J ends were trimmed by 0 bases and 6 bases, with 9 bases remaining between them. In nucleotides, the CDR3 is TGTGCCAGCAGCCAAGATCTCCTGGGCGAGCAGTACTTC. It translates to CASSQDLLGEQYF.

V usage is TRBV12-3 or TRBV12-4 and J usage is TRBJ2-1; 8 nucleotides line up with TRBD2. The CDR3 runs 11 residues. The V segment lost 8 bases and the J segment 6 bases; nucleotides outside the gene matches: 0. The CDR3 loop is CASREGNEQFF. The CDR3 DNA reads as TGTGCCAGCCGGGAGGGCAATGAGCAGTTCTTC.

Turning to this clonotype: Compared with germline, one end of the junction differs, possibly owing to a read error. The V call is TRBV29-1, the J call TRBJ1-1; the D is unclear. The CDR3 covers 10 residues. Germline V lookup: CDR1 SQVTM, CDR2 ANQGSEA. CDR3 sequence (DNA): TGCAGCGTGGCTAACACTGAAGTTTTCTTT. Amino acid sequence: CSVANTEVFF. Using reference TRBV29-1 and TRBJ1-1 for the parts outside the CDR3, the full variable domain is SAVISQKPSRDICQRGTSLTIQCQVDSQVTMMFWYRQQPGQSLTLIATANQGSEATYESGFVIDKFPISRPNLTFSTLTVSNMSPEDSSIYLCSVANTEVFFGQGTRLTVV.

This clonotype has a handful of counts. V is TRBV11-2 and J is TRBJ2-2; D may be TRBD2 (5 bases). This CDR3 is 13 amino acids long. V was trimmed by 1 base and J by 5 bases, leaving 5 bases between them. Per germline, CDR1 SGHAT and CDR2 FQNNGV. The CDR3 is CASSLGETGELFF. CDR3 DNA: TGTGCCAGCAGCTTAGGGGAGACCGGGGAGCTGTTTTTT.

The rearrangement joins TRBV11-1 to TRBJ2-4; 13 bases line up with TRBD2. CDR3 length: 18 amino acids. V dropped 5 bases and J dropped 0; count of bases not matched to a gene: 7. The germline V gene has CDR1 SGHAT and CDR2 FQDESV (reference sequence). The CDR3, as DNA: TGTGCCAGCAGCGACAGACTAGCGGGGGGCTCAGCCAAAAACATTCAGTACTTC. This translates into CASSDRLAGGSAKNIQYF.

This clonotype was recorded a few times. The V gene is TRBV2, the J gene TRBJ2-3; D unclear. The CDR3 totals 11 residues. From germline, CDR1 is SNHLY and CDR2 FYNNEI. V lost 4 bases, J lost 10 bases, and 9 bases lay in between. CDR3 DNA sequence: TGTGCCAGCAGTGCTATGCAAGCGCAGTATTTT. Protein product: CASSAMQAQYF.

This clonotype was counted a few times. The chain employs TRBV28 and TRBJ2-7; 12 bases map to TRBD2. The CDR3 consists of 15 residues. Losses at the gene ends were 4 bases for V and 3 bases for J; bases not matched to a gene: 4. Germline CDR1 MDHEN, CDR2 SYDVKM. In DNA, the CDR3 is TGTGCCAGCAGTTCTCTAGCGGGAGGGGACTACGAGCAGTACTTC. This gives the protein CASSSLAGGDYEQYF.

The chain joins TRBV7-6 to TRBJ2-5; D remains ambiguous. V was trimmed by 1 base and J by 0 bases, leaving 6 bases between them. Germline CDR1 and CDR2: SGHVS and FNYEAQ. This CDR3 is 14 amino acids long. CDR3 nucleotide sequence: TGTGCCAGCAGCTTAGTGTCTAACCAAGAGACCCAGTACTTC. Amino acids: CASSLVSNQETQYF.

The chain combines TRBV27 with TRBJ1-4, with a possible D match to TRBD1 (6 bases). Trimming stripped 4 bases from V and 5 bases from J, with 23 bases between. The CDR3 extends over 18 amino acids. Looked up from germline, CDR1 is MNHEY and CDR2 is SMNVEV (reference sequence). The CDR3 coding sequence is TGTGCCAGCAGTTCTAACTGGGGGGGGGCCAGTCCCAATGAAAAACTGTTTTTT. It is translated as CASSSNWGGASPNEKLFF.

This clonotype was seen a handful of times. The V call is TRBV14, the J call TRBJ2-1, with D perhaps TRBD2 (6 bases). CDR3 size: 16 residues. Trimming took 0 bases from V and 5 from J, leaving 14 bases between them. Per the germline V gene, CDR1 is SGHDN and CDR2 is FVKESK. CDR3 DNA sequence: TGTGCCAGCAGCCAAGATCTAATCTGGGGGGACAATGAGCAGTTCTTC. Amino acid sequence: CASSQDLIWGDNEQFF.

The CDR3 coding sequence is TGTGCCAGCAGCTACGGGGGAGGACCAACTAATGAAAAACTGTTTTTT. As protein: CASSYGGGPTNEKLFF. The chain uses TRBV7-6 and TRBJ1-4; D is possibly TRBD1 (5 bases). Germline V gives CDR1 SGHVS, CDR2 FNYEAQ. The CDR3 runs to 16 residues. The V and J ends lost 4 bases and 0 bases respectively, with 12 bases between them.

A few counts support this clonotype. The chain has TRBV5-1 and TRBJ2-7; the match to TRBD1 covers 8 bases. Germline CDR1 is SGHRS and CDR2 is YFSETQ. The CDR3 consists of 14 residues. J was trimmed by 2 bases and V by 5 bases; bases with no gene match: 6. The CDR3 sequence is CASSSTGAAYEQYF. The CDR3 nucleotides are TGCGCCAGCAGTTCGACAGGGGCTGCCTACGAGCAGTACTTC.

This clonotype was counted a few times. The chain has TRBV18 and TRBJ2-7; D remains ambiguous. Germline CDR1 KGHSH, CDR2 LQKENI. V gave up 1 base and J gave up 4 bases, with 11 bases separating them. The CDR3 is 14 residues long. The CDR3 DNA is TGTGCCAGCTCACCACGCCCGGCGAAGTACGAGCAGTACTTC. It specifies CASSPRPAKYEQYF.

V is TRBV12-3 or TRBV12-4 and J is TRBJ1-2; 7 nucleotides align to TRBD1. The CDR3 runs 15 residues. V was pared by 6 bases and J by 2 bases, with 9 bases of the junction left unmatched. The CDR3 is CASSPSGTANYGYTF. In DNA, the CDR3 is TGTGCCAGCAGCCCGTCCGGGACAGCCAACTATGGCTACACCTTC.

This clonotype was recorded a few times. The J gene is TRBJ2-3, the V gene TRBV5-4; D is tentatively TRBD1 or TRBD2 (6 bases each). The CDR3 extends over 16 amino acids. The germline V gene encodes CDR1 SGHNT and CDR2 YYREEE (reference sequence). V lost 0 bases, J lost 4 bases, and 15 bases lay in between. The CDR3 loop reads CASSLASWGAADTQYF. CDR3 sequence (DNA): TGTGCCAGCAGCTTGGCCAGTTGGGGGGCGGCAGATACGCAGTATTTT.

This clonotype was detected only a few times. The chain couples TRBV28 to TRBJ1-5, with D tentatively TRBD1 (5 bases). Looked up from germline, CDR1 is MDHEN and CDR2 is SYDVKM. V dropped 5 bases and J dropped 4 bases, with 18 bases sitting between them. The CDR3 contains 16 residues. Written as DNA, the CDR3 is TGTGCCAGCAGTGCCTCTGTGGGACTTTTAAATCAGCCCCAGCATTTT. Protein product: CASSASVGLLNQPQHF.

The chain links TRBV6-5 to TRBJ1-2; possible D gene TRBD1, 5 bases. Per germline, CDR1 MNHEY and CDR2 SVGAGI. V lost 4 bases, J lost 5 bases, and 11 bases lay in between. CDR3 length: 13 residues. CDR3 region: CASSFRGNYGYTF. DNA of the CDR3: TGTGCCAGCAGTTTTAGGGGTAATTATGGCTACACCTTC.

Only a few counts were recorded for this clonotype. This chain links TRBV6-2 or TRBV6-3 with TRBJ2-1; D is perhaps TRBD2 (6 bases). Per the germline V gene, CDR1 is MNHEY and CDR2 is SVGEGT. The CDR3 runs to 15 residues. Trimming cost V 5 bases and J 5 bases, with 16 bases left between them. The CDR3 protein is CASSRAGLKHNEQFF. The CDR3 DNA is TGTGCCAGCAGTAGAGCGGGCTTGAAGCACAATGAGCAGTTCTTC.

This clonotype occurred once. This may be a read error: a much more frequent sequence differs by one nucleotide. This chain uses TRBV5-4 with TRBJ2-2; 10 bases are a match to TRBD1. This CDR3 region has 15 residues. The V segment lost 9 bases and the J segment 5 bases; nucleotides outside the gene matches: 10. CDR1 and CDR2 from the germline V gene are SGHNT and YYREEE (reference sequence). The CDR3 loop is CANTDLGQGTGELFF. Here the CDR3 DNA reads TGTGCCAACACAGATTTGGGACAGGGGACCGGGGAGCTGTTTTTT.

This clonotype was counted once. The gene calls are TRBV7-9 and TRBJ2-5, with unresolved D. Trimming removed 5 bases at V and 1 base at J, with 11 bases between. The CDR3 totals 14 residues. Germline V CDR1 and CDR2: SEHNR, FQNEAQ (reference sequence). CDR3 nucleotides: TGTGCCAGCAGCCGTCGTACCGGCCAAGAGACCCAGTACTTC. Translated, it gives CASSRRTGQETQYF.

The chain joins TRBV6-2 or TRBV6-3 to TRBJ2-3, with TRBD1 matching 11 bases. CDR1 and CDR2 (germline): MNHEY, SVGEGT. The CDR3 totals 16 residues. Losses at the gene ends were 3 bases for V and 4 bases for J; bases not matched to a gene: 6. This CDR3 reads CASSYSGTGGPDTQYF. The CDR3 bases are TGTGCCAGCAGTTATTCCGGGACAGGGGGTCCAGATACGCAGTATTTT.

CDR3 bases: TGCAGCGTTTCCCAGGGGGCTGGGTTCGGGGAGCTGTTTTTT. Its translation is CSVSQGAGFGELFF. The rearrangement links TRBV29-1 to TRBJ2-2; 8 bases match TRBD1. V lost 5 bases to trimming and J lost 7 bases; unmatched junction nucleotides: 9. Germline V gives CDR1 SQVTM, CDR2 ANQGSEA. The CDR3 spans 14 residues.

The J gene is TRBJ1-2, the V gene TRBV29-1, with a possible D match to TRBD1 (6 bases). Germline V gene sequence: CDR1 SQVTM, CDR2 ANQGSEA. This CDR3 region has 14 residues. Trimming shortened V by 1 base and J by 6 bases, and 15 bases separated the two germline ends. CDR3 amino acids: CSVEAVTGRHGYTF. CDR3 nucleotides: TGCAGCGTTGAAGCCGTCACAGGGAGACATGGCTACACCTTC.

At least ten counts were recorded for this clonotype. The chain joins TRBV29-1 to TRBJ2-1, with 12 bases lining up with TRBD2. Looked up from germline, CDR1 is SQVTM and CDR2 is ANQGSEA. The CDR3 runs to 14 residues. CDR3 nucleotides: TGCAGTCTCGACGACGGACTAGCGGGGAATGAGCAGTTCTTC. Protein: CSLDDGLAGNEQFF.

This clonotype came up a few times. The rearrangement joins TRBV6-1 to TRBJ1-1; 8 bases match TRBD1. Trimming took 7 bases from V and 4 from J; bases not matched to a gene: 11. This CDR3 has 15 amino acids. Germline CDR1 and CDR2: MNHNS and SASEGT. The CDR3: CASTRTGQRGTEAFF. CDR3 DNA: TGTGCCAGCACCCGGACAGGGCAGAGAGGCACTGAAGCTTTCTTT.

This clonotype came up a few times. V is TRBV7-2 and J is TRBJ2-2; D not certain. The length of the CDR3 is 12 residues. CDR1 and CDR2 from the germline V gene are SGHTA and FQGNSA. Trimming stripped 0 bases from V and 13 bases from J, with 9 bases between. CDR3 bases: TGTGCCAGCAGCTTAGCTTGGCCGAGGCTGTTTTTT. Translated, it gives CASSLAWPRLFF.